This TCR beta chain was documented in a study of CD8 T cells in Susac syndrome. The authors sequenced TCR beta from blood CD8+ and CD4+ T cells. Stable or active relapsing-remitting multiple sclerosis, untreated and meeting revised McDonald criteria, defined the controls. CDR3 length: 14 amino acids. Trimming cost V 6 bases and J 4 bases, with 13 bases left between them. In germline, CDR1 is MGHRA, CDR2 YSYEKL. RNA was extracted with the RNeasy kit, and a quantity of roughly 0.45 to 1 ug was reverse transcribed using random hexamers. MiXCR, applied by TCRdb to the immunoSEQ multiplex PCR reads, yields one record per CDR3 protein. The sample lists approximately 300,000 distinct CDR3 sequences, 75% to 85% occurring once.

This receptor was taken from a human donor with multiple sclerosis. What was sequenced was CD8+ T cells from PBMCs. The genes are TRBV4-1 and TRBJ2-1; D possibly corresponds to TRBD1 (6 bases). DNA of the CDR3: TGCGCCAGCAGACCAGGGGTTTCATACAATGAGCAGTTCTTC. Amino acids: CASRPGVSYNEQFF.